This TCR beta chain was recorded in a study of regulatory T cells in long-lasting Graves disease. For the study at large: Disease was considered persistent Graves' disease after over 5 years of antithyroid drugs (with positive TSH receptor antibodies). Overall study results and limits: The TCR repertoire of persistent Graves' patients was less diverse than that of newly diagnosed ones.

Sequencing libraries for TCR beta were prepared with iRepertoire HTBI primers and Arm-PCR of CDR3 regions. As processed by the authors: Across all samples, about 60 TRBV segments and 15 or so TRBJ segments were identified. TCRdb re-derived calls from the multiplex PCR reads in MiXCR, one entry per CDR3 protein. The V and J calls reflect TCRdb's pipeline rather than the authors' work. The repertoire holds more than 300,000 distinct CDR3 sequences, with about 23% as singletons. Time point noted: persistent/refractory GD, antithyroid drugs over 5 years with positive TRAb. Extracted RNA from PBMCs served as the source of the TCR library. The peripheral blood volume drawn was roughly 9.9 milliliters, and it was collected into EDTA tubes. Many counts were recorded for this clonotype. Its specificity is unknown. Source: peripheral blood mononuclear cells (PBMCs), taken when the disease was refractory, from a patient treated with antithyroid drugs. This sequence was found in a woman aged 40 to 50 with Graves disease.

Written as DNA, the CDR3 is TGTGCCAGCAGCTTGCTACTCTATGTAGGCTACACCTTC. Translating it yields CASSLLLYVGYTF. The chain recombines TRBV11-2 with TRBJ1-2; D gene unclear. The germline V and J ends were trimmed by 3 bases and 8 bases, with 13 bases remaining between them. Germline CDR1 SGHAT, CDR2 FQNNGV. The CDR3 consists of 13 residues.